This T cell receptor (beta chain) was identified during a study of Ad26.COV2.S vaccination and SARS-CoV-2 variants. Whole-study context: The study gave Ad26.COV2.S intramuscularly, once or twice 56 days apart.

Treatment denoted: approximately 18 received Ad26.COV2.S at low or high dose, single or two shots; roughly 5 received placebo; per-sample allocation not given. Collection of samples fell on day 63 after the first vaccine or placebo injection. This Boston cohort included adults aged 18-55 years. An Ad26 vector expressing Wuhan-strain SARS-CoV-2 spike constituted the vaccine. Clones were read by immunoSEQ multiplex PCR, and TCRdb kept only the in-frame ones, dropping some. The repertoire holds about 680,000 clones, with roughly nine tenths as singletons. Between the trimmed V and J ends, which lost 1 base and 4 bases, there was a span of 11 bases. The germline V gene encodes CDR1 SEHNR and CDR2 FQNEAQ (reference sequence). The CDR3 length is 15 residues.

The gene calls are TRBV7-9 and TRBJ2-1, with D hard to call. The origin of this receptor is a person aged 18 to 65 who received the Ad26.COV2.S COVID-19 vaccine or a placebo. This specimen was peripheral blood, taken in a trial of Ad26.COV2.S vaccine versus placebo. The CDR3 here is CASSLGGVSYNEQFF. The CDR3 region has the DNA TGTGCCAGCAGCTTAGGCGGTGTATCGTACAATGAGCAGTTCTTC.